The clone carrying this T cell receptor (beta chain) was counted a single time. Its antigen is still unknown. The sample is drawn from a study of shared clonotypes between healthy human individuals. Study background: Used for every donor were three CD4 naive, three CD4 memory, two CD8 naive and one CD8 memory plate.

The germline CDR1 and CDR2 sequences are LGHNA and YSLEER. V lost 1 base and J 0 bases, leaving 22 bases between the germline ends. This CDR3 region has 20 residues. The table came from immunoSEQ multiplex PCR; TCRdb's copy has only in-frame clones and leaves some out. In the table there are millions of clones, just over 90% of which are singletons. As defined, naive CD8 cells were CD45RO-negative and positively selected for CCR7, with terminally differentiated effector memory CD45RA+ cells excluded. Study-wide results and limits: Clonotype sharing across a few donors was observed for 4.5% to 6.5% of naive CD4 clonotypes. Blood alone was sampled, and tissue repertoires likely differ.

Sequencing used naive CD8+ T cells from PBMCs. The chain recombines TRBV4-3 with TRBJ2-1, with D unclear. This sequence was found in a man younger than 30 in good health. Some clones in this sample may be carry-over from other donors' samples. This CDR3 reads CASSQVNLRLPASSYNEQFF. DNA for the CDR3: TGCGCCAGCAGCCAAGTAAATTTACGTCTCCCGGCAAGCTCCTACAATGAGCAGTTCTTC.